The clone carrying this T cell receptor (beta chain) has more than one count but fewer than ten. Its antigen is not known. This entry is derived from a study of CD8+ T cells in alopecia areata. About the research overall: In an open-label trial, patients got 5 to 10 mg tofacitinib twice daily. Study-wide findings and caveats: Unlike in mice, where it was clearer, TCR sharing across patients was less clear, possibly HLA-related.

Following extraction, RNA underwent reverse transcription to cDNA, which served as the sequencing template. The repertoire was sequenced with immunoSEQ multiplex PCR; TCRdb's copy has only in-frame clones and lacks some. Altogether some 190,000 clones are present, about half being singletons, with the ten largest covering 9.5% to 13%. Unmatched junction bases numbered 17, after V lost 6 bases and J lost 9 bases. This CDR3 spans 15 amino acids. Germline assignment: CDR1 SQVTM and CDR2 ANQGSEA. Sample treatment: oral pan-JAK inhibitor, 5-10 mg twice daily. Those with alopecia areata gave lesional scalp punch biopsies and peripheral blood. PBMCs provided sorted CD4+ and CD8+ T cells.

The chain employs TRBV29-1 and TRBJ2-1; 7 bases line up with TRBD2. The specimen was CD8+ T cells sorted from blood, collected at roughly week 52, from a patient treated with tofacitinib. The origin of this receptor is a human donor with alopecia areata. CDR3 DNA sequence: TGCAGCGTCCGCGGCGGGCTAGCGGCGTCCTTTGAGCAGTTCTTC. It is translated as CSVRGGLAASFEQFF.